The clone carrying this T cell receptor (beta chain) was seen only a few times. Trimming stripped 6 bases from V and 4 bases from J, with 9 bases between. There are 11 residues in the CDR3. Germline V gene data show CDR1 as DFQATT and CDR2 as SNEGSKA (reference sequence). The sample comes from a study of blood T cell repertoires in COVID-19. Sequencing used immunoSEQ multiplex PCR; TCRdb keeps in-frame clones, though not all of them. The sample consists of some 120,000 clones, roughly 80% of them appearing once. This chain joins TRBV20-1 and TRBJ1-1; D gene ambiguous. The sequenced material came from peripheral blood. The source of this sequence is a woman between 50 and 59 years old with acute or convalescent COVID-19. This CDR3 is CSAPSRTEAFF. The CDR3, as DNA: TGCAGTGCCCCCTCTCGCACTGAAGCTTTCTTT.